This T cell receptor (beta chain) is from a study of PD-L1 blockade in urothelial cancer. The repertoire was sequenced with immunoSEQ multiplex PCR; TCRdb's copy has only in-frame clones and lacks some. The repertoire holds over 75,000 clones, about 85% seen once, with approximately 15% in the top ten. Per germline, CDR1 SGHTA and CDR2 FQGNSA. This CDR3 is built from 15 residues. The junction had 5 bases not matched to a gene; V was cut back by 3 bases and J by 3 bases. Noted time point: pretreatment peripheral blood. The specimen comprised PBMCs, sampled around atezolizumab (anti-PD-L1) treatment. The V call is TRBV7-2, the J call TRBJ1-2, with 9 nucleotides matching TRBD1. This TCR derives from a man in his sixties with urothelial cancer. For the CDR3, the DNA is TGTGCCAGCAGCTTCGACAGGGGGTCTTACTATGGCTACACCTTC. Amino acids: CASSFDRGSYYGYTF.